The rows below give T cell receptor beta chains drawn from one sample of a study of blood T cell repertoires in COVID-19. Here immunoSEQ multiplex PCR was the method, and the copy in TCRdb shows in-frame clones only, minus some. The sample yields about 420,000 clones, around 90% seen once. The sequencing sample was made of peripheral blood. The receptors were gathered from a man between 18 and 35 years old with COVID-19, enrolled during active disease. Both conserved end residues are part of each CDR3. The D gene is left open where the match is weak.

v_gene: TRBV18; d_gene: -; j_gene: TRBJ2-1; CDR3aa: CASSPGGVNEQFF
v_gene: TRBV2; d_gene: -; j_gene: TRBJ1-2; CDR3aa: CASSDGVGYGYTF
v_gene: TRBV5-1; d_gene: TRBD1; j_gene: TRBJ2-1; CDR3aa: CASSLTDRVKGAGNEQFF
v_gene: TRBV20-1; d_gene: -; j_gene: TRBJ2-5; CDR3aa: CSARTQSGQYF
v_gene: TRBV6-5; d_gene: -; j_gene: TRBJ1-1; CDR3aa: CASSYKWSDTEAFF
v_gene: TRBV10-3; d_gene: -; j_gene: TRBJ1-3; CDR3aa: CAISESGHSSGNTIYF
v_gene: TRBV19; d_gene: -; j_gene: TRBJ1-2; CDR3aa: CASSPTGEPGGYTF
v_gene: TRBV5-1; d_gene: -; j_gene: TRBJ2-3; CDR3aa: CASSLDGGTASDTQYF
v_gene: TRBV2; d_gene: -; j_gene: TRBJ1-2; CDR3aa: CASSEGSGVYGYTF
v_gene: TRBV6-5; d_gene: TRBD1; j_gene: TRBJ1-5; CDR3aa: CATLGTVNQPQHF
v_gene: TRBV7-2; d_gene: -; j_gene: TRBJ1-4; CDR3aa: CASSPVGRGSSGEKLFF
v_gene: TRBV29-1; d_gene: -; j_gene: TRBJ2-3; CDR3aa: CSVLGGQGDADTQYF
v_gene: TRBV6-5; d_gene: -; j_gene: TRBJ1-4; CDR3aa: CASSYSPDRHEKLFF
v_gene: TRBV11-2; d_gene: TRBD1; j_gene: TRBJ1-3; CDR3aa: CASSVGTVSGNTIYF
v_gene: TRBV7-3; d_gene: TRBD2; j_gene: TRBJ2-2; CDR3aa: CASSHGLAAGMNTGELFF
v_gene: TRBV3-1/TRBV3-2; d_gene: -; j_gene: TRBJ2-2; CDR3aa: CASSQELGVELFF
v_gene: TRBV30; d_gene: TRBD1; j_gene: TRBJ1-1; CDR3aa: CAWTPGTVNTEAFF
v_gene: TRBV21-1; d_gene: -; j_gene: TRBJ1-2; CDR3aa: CASLNRDPCVANYGYTF
v_gene: TRBV5-6; d_gene: -; j_gene: TRBJ2-2; CDR3aa: CASSLVQAGTGELFF
v_gene: TRBV19; d_gene: -; j_gene: TRBJ1-1; CDR3aa: CASSIVRRGEAFF
v_gene: TRBV27; d_gene: -; j_gene: TRBJ2-7; CDR3aa: CASSFAGPYEQYF
v_gene: TRBV7-3; d_gene: -; j_gene: TRBJ2-1; CDR3aa: CASSPRTTQRVNSYNEQFF
v_gene: TRBV13; d_gene: TRBD1; j_gene: TRBJ2-1; CDR3aa: CASSWIGGKNEQFF
v_gene: TRBV5-4; d_gene: TRBD2; j_gene: TRBJ2-3; CDR3aa: CASSPWGRAGGQYF
v_gene: TRBV30; d_gene: -; j_gene: TRBJ1-2; CDR3aa: CAWSVGYGYTF
v_gene: TRBV2; d_gene: TRBD1; j_gene: TRBJ1-2; CDR3aa: CASSGTGPTNYGYTF
v_gene: TRBV5-6; d_gene: TRBD2; j_gene: TRBJ2-1; CDR3aa: CASSLGGGARYNEQFF
v_gene: TRBV18; d_gene: -; j_gene: TRBJ1-4; CDR3aa: CASSPRATNEKLFF
v_gene: TRBV6-1; d_gene: -; j_gene: TRBJ1-2; CDR3aa: CASSEVTANYGYTF
v_gene: TRBV5-1; d_gene: -; j_gene: TRBJ1-2; CDR3aa: CASSPRQDDYGYTF
v_gene: TRBV18; d_gene: TRBD1; j_gene: TRBJ2-3; CDR3aa: CASSPTAGQGTDTQYF
v_gene: TRBV6-2/TRBV6-3; d_gene: TRBD2; j_gene: TRBJ2-7; CDR3aa: CASSGLAGGEDEQYF
v_gene: TRBV19; d_gene: TRBD1; j_gene: TRBJ2-2; CDR3aa: CASSTSPRDRGLTGELFF
v_gene: TRBV7-6; d_gene: TRBD1; j_gene: TRBJ2-7; CDR3aa: CASSLGQGAPYEQYF
v_gene: TRBV9; d_gene: -; j_gene: TRBJ2-7; CDR3aa: CASNEGESYEQYF
v_gene: TRBV5-5; d_gene: -; j_gene: TRBJ1-3; CDR3aa: CASEQGLNSGNTIYF
v_gene: TRBV28; d_gene: -; j_gene: TRBJ1-2; CDR3aa: CASSPGDRSYGYTF
v_gene: TRBV6-5; d_gene: TRBD2; j_gene: TRBJ2-2; CDR3aa: CASSRRLAGTGELFF
v_gene: TRBV7-9; d_gene: -; j_gene: TRBJ2-7; CDR3aa: CASSFQGSEQYF
v_gene: TRBV2; d_gene: -; j_gene: TRBJ2-7; CDR3aa: CASTNRDTLSYEQYF
v_gene: TRBV19; d_gene: -; j_gene: TRBJ1-5; CDR3aa: CASSFGQSPNQPQHF
v_gene: TRBV23-1; d_gene: -; j_gene: TRBJ2-5; CDR3aa: CASSQWAGYQETQYF
v_gene: TRBV6-5; d_gene: -; j_gene: TRBJ1-4; CDR3aa: CASAYREHLNEKLFF
v_gene: TRBV6-4; d_gene: TRBD1; j_gene: TRBJ1-1; CDR3aa: CASSHGQANTEAFF